This T cell receptor (beta chain) was captured in a study of T cells after yellow fever vaccination. Between the trimmed V and J ends, which lost 5 bases and 4 bases, there was a span of 12 bases. CDR1 and CDR2 (germline): DFQATT, SNEGSKA (reference sequence). The CDR3 consists of 14 residues. One entry per CDR3 protein, called by TCRdb with MiXCR from the 5' RACE reads. This table has 250,000 to 400,000 distinct CDR3 sequences, roughly 4% appearing once. This clonotype appeared a few times. The chain combines TRBV20-1 with TRBJ1-6; D might be TRBD1 (5 bases). The TCR comes from a man younger than 35 who received the YFV17D yellow fever vaccine. Here the sequenced sample was PBMCs, taken 5 days after the yellow fever booster vaccination. In DNA, the CDR3 is TGCAGTGCTTCGGACACGCATTATAATTCACCCCTCCACTTT. Its protein is CSASDTHYNSPLHF.